These T cell receptor beta chains were read from a single sample in a study of blood T cell repertoires in COVID-19. Repertoires were generated with immunoSEQ multiplex PCR, while TCRdb's copy carries only in-frame clones and drops some. Altogether approximately 50,000 clones are present, around nine tenths being singletons, with the ten largest covering roughly 3.5%. The sequenced sample was peripheral blood. These receptor sequences come from a human donor in a cohort sampled during active COVID-19. CDR3s include the opening cysteine and the closing phenylalanine or tryptophan. Fields, in order: J gene, D gene, clone size, V gene, CDR3 DNA, CDR3 protein. The D gene is left open where the match is weak. The listing skips clone size in some rows; elsewhere it reads once, few, many or a size class.

j_gene: TRBJ2-3; d_gene: TRBD2; abundance: .; v_gene: TRBV5-8; CDR3nt: TGTGCCAGCAGCTTGGATCTAGCGGGAGTCCTTAGCACAGATACGCAGTATTTT; CDR3aa: CASSLDLAGVLSTDTQYF
j_gene: TRBJ2-1; d_gene: .; abundance: .; v_gene: TRBV21-1; CDR3nt: TGTGCCAGCAGCAAAGCTTGGTTGGCGCCAGGTCCGGGAGAGAGCAATGAGCAGTTCTTC; CDR3aa: CASSKAWLAPGPGESNEQFF
j_gene: TRBJ1-1; d_gene: .; abundance: few; v_gene: TRBV3-1/TRBV3-2; CDR3nt: TGTGCCAGCAGCTTCAGCGGGGTCAGGGGGAACACTGAAGCTTTCTTT; CDR3aa: CASSFSGVRGNTEAFF
j_gene: TRBJ2-1; d_gene: TRBD2; abundance: .; v_gene: TRBV7-2; CDR3nt: TGTGCCAGCAGCTTCATAGGCGTTCTAGCGGGAGGGCCCTCGGAGCAGTTCTTC; CDR3aa: CASSFIGVLAGGPSEQFF
j_gene: TRBJ2-2; d_gene: TRBD2; abundance: .; v_gene: TRBV5-1; CDR3nt: TGCGCCAGCAGCTGGACTAGCGGGAGCCCTAATCCCGGGGAGCTGTTTTTT; CDR3aa: CASSWTSGSPNPGELFF
j_gene: TRBJ2-5; d_gene: .; abundance: .; v_gene: TRBV2; CDR3nt: TGTGCCAGCACCCCTTCTAGCACAGAGACCCAGTACTTC; CDR3aa: CASTPSSTETQYF
j_gene: TRBJ2-1; d_gene: .; abundance: once; v_gene: TRBV7-3; CDR3nt: TGTGCCAGCAGCTTAATAGCAGGGGATGAGCAGTTCTTC; CDR3aa: CASSLIAGDEQFF
j_gene: TRBJ2-4; d_gene: TRBD2; abundance: .; v_gene: TRBV4-1; CDR3nt: TGCGCCAGCAGCCCAAGTCTCGCCGGGGGGGTGTACATTCAGTACTTC; CDR3aa: CASSPSLAGGVYIQYF
j_gene: TRBJ2-7; d_gene: .; abundance: .; v_gene: TRBV28; CDR3nt: TGTGCCAGCAGGATCGGGGTCCCCTACGAGCAGTACTTC; CDR3aa: CASRIGVPYEQYF
j_gene: TRBJ2-7; d_gene: .; abundance: .; v_gene: TRBV10-3; CDR3nt: TGTGCCATCAGGACCGACTCCTCCGGCTCCGAGCAGTACTTC; CDR3aa: CAIRTDSSGSEQYF
j_gene: TRBJ2-5; d_gene: .; abundance: .; v_gene: TRBV5-1; CDR3nt: TGCGCCAGCAGCCCAGGGTCAATCCCGTACCAAGAGACCCAGTACTTC; CDR3aa: CASSPGSIPYQETQYF
j_gene: TRBJ2-6; d_gene: TRBD1; abundance: .; v_gene: TRBV3-1/TRBV3-2; CDR3nt: TGTGCCAGCAGCCCCTTAAGAGGACAGGTGAGCTCTGGGGCCAACGTCCTGACTTTC; CDR3aa: CASSPLRGQVSSGANVLTF
j_gene: TRBJ2-2; d_gene: TRBD1; abundance: .; v_gene: TRBV30; CDR3nt: TGTGCCTGGAGTGTGCAGGGGGCCGGGGAGCTGTTTTTT; CDR3aa: CAWSVQGAGELFF
j_gene: TRBJ1-2; d_gene: TRBD1; abundance: .; v_gene: TRBV7-9; CDR3nt: TGTGCCAGCAGTAGGGATGGACAGGCCCATTATGGCTACACCTTC; CDR3aa: CASSRDGQAHYGYTF
j_gene: TRBJ2-7; d_gene: .; abundance: .; v_gene: TRBV27; CDR3nt: TGTGCCAGCAGTTTACGTGGCAGGGGATACGAGCAGTACTTC; CDR3aa: CASSLRGRGYEQYF
j_gene: TRBJ2-6; d_gene: .; abundance: .; v_gene: TRBV30; CDR3nt: TGTGCCTGGAGTGTTGGCGGGGCCAACGTCCTGACTTTC; CDR3aa: CAWSVGGANVLTF
j_gene: TRBJ2-1; d_gene: .; abundance: once; v_gene: TRBV12-3/TRBV12-4; CDR3nt: TGTGCCAGCAGTTTAACAGGTATTAGTGAGCAGTTCTTC; CDR3aa: CASSLTGISEQFF
j_gene: TRBJ2-2; d_gene: TRBD1; abundance: .; v_gene: TRBV11-2; CDR3nt: TGTGCCAGCAGCCCATATCGGACAGGTGGCACCGGGGAGCTGTTTTTT; CDR3aa: CASSPYRTGGTGELFF
j_gene: TRBJ2-3; d_gene: TRBD2; abundance: .; v_gene: TRBV6-1; CDR3nt: TGTGCCAGCAGTGAACTAGCGGGGGGGCCAGATACGCAGTATTTT; CDR3aa: CASSELAGGPDTQYF
j_gene: TRBJ2-2; d_gene: .; abundance: .; v_gene: TRBV7-6; CDR3nt: TGTGCCAGCAGCTTAGCTGGCGGGACCGGGGAGCTGTTTTTT; CDR3aa: CASSLAGGTGELFF
j_gene: TRBJ2-3; d_gene: .; abundance: once; v_gene: TRBV19; CDR3nt: TGTGCCAGTAGTGTCCAGGGGGGAGTTTCAGATACGCAGTATTTT; CDR3aa: CASSVQGGVSDTQYF
j_gene: TRBJ2-3; d_gene: TRBD2; abundance: .; v_gene: TRBV18; CDR3nt: TGTGCCAGCTCACCTACTCGTGGCGGGGGGGCGGCGGATACGCAGTATTTT; CDR3aa: CASSPTRGGGAADTQYF
j_gene: TRBJ2-7; d_gene: TRBD1; abundance: .; v_gene: TRBV5-6; CDR3nt: TGTGCCAGCAGCTTGATTTCCCCGGGACAGACCTACGAGCAGTACTTC; CDR3aa: CASSLISPGQTYEQYF
j_gene: TRBJ2-1; d_gene: .; abundance: .; v_gene: TRBV11-3; CDR3nt: TGTGCCAGCAGCTTAGCACTCTCGGGGAATGAGCAGTTCTTC; CDR3aa: CASSLALSGNEQFF
j_gene: TRBJ1-1; d_gene: .; abundance: .; v_gene: TRBV21-1; CDR3nt: TGTGCCAGCAGCCCTATGGCGGACAGGAACACTGAAGCTTTCTTT; CDR3aa: CASSPMADRNTEAFF
j_gene: TRBJ2-7; d_gene: TRBD1; abundance: .; v_gene: TRBV27; CDR3nt: TGTGCCAGCAGTTCCCGGGACAGCAGTTGGGTGGAGCAGTACTTC; CDR3aa: CASSSRDSSWVEQYF
j_gene: TRBJ2-1; d_gene: .; abundance: once; v_gene: TRBV6-1; CDR3nt: TGTGCCAGCAGTGAAGACAGGGTCTCCTACAATGAGCAGTTCTTC; CDR3aa: CASSEDRVSYNEQFF
j_gene: TRBJ2-7; d_gene: TRBD2; abundance: .; v_gene: TRBV7-9; CDR3nt: TGTGCCAGCAGCTTGGGGCTAGCGGATCCCTACGAGCAGTACTTC; CDR3aa: CASSLGLADPYEQYF
j_gene: TRBJ1-6; d_gene: .; abundance: .; v_gene: TRBV19; CDR3nt: TGTGCCAGTAGTATAGTAGCAGGGCAGAGGACCCTCCACTTT; CDR3aa: CASSIVAGQRTLHF
j_gene: TRBJ1-1; d_gene: .; abundance: once; v_gene: TRBV11-2; CDR3nt: TGTGCCAGCAGCTTAGACCGGGACACTGAAGCTTTCTTT; CDR3aa: CASSLDRDTEAFF
j_gene: TRBJ1-2; d_gene: .; abundance: .; v_gene: TRBV19; CDR3nt: TGTGCCAGTAGTACGCAACACTCAGGGTTGGGTGGCTACACCTTC; CDR3aa: CASSTQHSGLGGYTF
j_gene: TRBJ2-1; d_gene: TRBD2; abundance: .; v_gene: TRBV4-3; CDR3nt: TGCGCCAGCAGCCTGGGGGCGGGGGGCACCTACAATGAGCAGTTCTTC; CDR3aa: CASSLGAGGTYNEQFF
j_gene: TRBJ1-1; d_gene: .; abundance: .; v_gene: TRBV30; CDR3nt: TGTGCCTGGATGCGGACATTCAACACTGAAGCTTTCTTT; CDR3aa: CAWMRTFNTEAFF
j_gene: TRBJ1-4; d_gene: .; abundance: .; v_gene: TRBV2; CDR3nt: TGTGCCAGCAGTGAGGAGGGATCAGGGGAAAAACTGTTTTTT; CDR3aa: CASSEEGSGEKLFF
j_gene: TRBJ2-5; d_gene: .; abundance: .; v_gene: TRBV2; CDR3nt: TGTGCCACTCATATCGGGGGAGCCCTTCAAGAGACCCAGTACTTC; CDR3aa: CATHIGGALQETQYF
j_gene: TRBJ1-5; d_gene: .; abundance: few; v_gene: TRBV5-6; CDR3nt: TGTGCCAGCAGCTTGGCGGCCGGGATCAATCAGCCCCAGCATTTT; CDR3aa: CASSLAAGINQPQHF
j_gene: TRBJ1-4; d_gene: TRBD1; abundance: medium-sized; v_gene: TRBV7-2; CDR3nt: TGTGCCAGCAGCCCAGACAGGGGGTGGAATGAAAAACTGTTTTTT; CDR3aa: CASSPDRGWNEKLFF
j_gene: TRBJ2-1; d_gene: TRBD2; abundance: .; v_gene: TRBV4-2; CDR3nt: TGTGCCAGCAGCCAAGTGCTATCCGGGACTAGCGGGGGCGATGAGCAGTTCTTC; CDR3aa: CASSQVLSGTSGGDEQFF
j_gene: TRBJ1-6; d_gene: .; abundance: .; v_gene: TRBV21-1; CDR3nt: TGTGCCAGAACCTCGGGGGGGGTTTTTGGTTCACCCCTCCACTTT; CDR3aa: CARTSGGVFGSPLHF
j_gene: TRBJ1-5; d_gene: TRBD1; abundance: .; v_gene: TRBV6-5; CDR3nt: TGTGCCAGCGCCCGGACAGGGGGTCAGCCCCAGCATTTT; CDR3aa: CASARTGGQPQHF
j_gene: TRBJ1-1; d_gene: .; abundance: .; v_gene: TRBV19; CDR3nt: TGTGCCAGTAGTAGTATGGCCATGAACACTGAAGCTTTCTTT; CDR3aa: CASSSMAMNTEAFF
j_gene: TRBJ1-5; d_gene: TRBD1; abundance: .; v_gene: TRBV5-6; CDR3nt: TGTGCCAGCAGCTTAATGGGGACAGGCAATCAGCCCCAGCATTTT; CDR3aa: CASSLMGTGNQPQHF
j_gene: TRBJ2-2; d_gene: TRBD1; abundance: .; v_gene: TRBV19; CDR3nt: TGTGCCAGTAGTCGGGACAGGGGGGTAGACACCGGGGAGCTGTTTTTT; CDR3aa: CASSRDRGVDTGELFF
j_gene: TRBJ2-5; d_gene: TRBD1; abundance: .; v_gene: TRBV10-1; CDR3nt: TGCGCCAGCAGTGAGCCGTGCCTCGGACAGGGGATTACGGAGACCCAGTACTTC; CDR3aa: CASSEPCLGQGITETQYF
j_gene: TRBJ2-5; d_gene: TRBD2; abundance: .; v_gene: TRBV4-2; CDR3nt: TGTGCCAGCAGCCAAGTCGGGGGGGACACCCAAGAGACCCAGTACTTC; CDR3aa: CASSQVGGDTQETQYF
j_gene: TRBJ1-2; d_gene: .; abundance: .; v_gene: TRBV4-3; CDR3nt: TGCGCCAGCAGCCCCTCAGTGGGGGGTATGTATGGCTACACCTTC; CDR3aa: CASSPSVGGMYGYTF
j_gene: TRBJ2-7; d_gene: TRBD1; abundance: once; v_gene: TRBV10-2; CDR3nt: TGCGCCAGCAGTGAATCGGACAGGGGCTACGAGCAGTACTTC; CDR3aa: CASSESDRGYEQYF
j_gene: TRBJ1-2; d_gene: TRBD1; abundance: .; v_gene: TRBV6-2/TRBV6-3; CDR3nt: TGTGCCAGCAGCAGGGGGAGGGGAGGCTACACCTTC; CDR3aa: CASSRGRGGYTF
j_gene: TRBJ2-5; d_gene: TRBD2; abundance: .; v_gene: TRBV7-2; CDR3nt: TGTGCCAGCAGCTCCGGACTAGCGGGGGGACTACAAGAGACCCAGTACTTC; CDR3aa: CASSSGLAGGLQETQYF